The clone carrying this TCR beta chain turned up a few times. The antigen is undetermined. A sample-barcoded 5' primer and a J-beta primer mix were used in a second PCR of roughly 7 to 11 cycles. Every single cDNA molecule received a tag from a template-switch adaptor with 12 random nucleotides. Each CDR3 protein is one row after TCRdb ran MiXCR on the 5' RACE reads. The sample lists roughly 1,000,000 distinct CDR3 sequences, about 25% occurring once. The CDR3 runs 15 residues. Germline V gene data show CDR1 as LNHNV and CDR2 as YYDKDF (reference sequence). Ten milliliters of peripheral blood were drawn from each donor into EDTA-treated tubes. The record originates from a study of blood T cells in healthy people across ages. Notes on the study in general: The study found more naive CD4+ cells and higher diversity in long-lived than aged donors. Older individuals had lower TCR beta diversity per million T cells (the decline was roughly linear).

The data were also submitted as part of a second study, on T cells of mothers and their children.

Input material: blood. This clonotype was obtained from a girl aged 2-10 years in good health. The V call is TRBV15, the J call TRBJ2-5; D is perhaps TRBD2 (6 bases). The J call is doubtful: the DNA matches TRBJ2-7 better. This CDR3 is CATSRVAGSSYEQYF. CDR3 sequence (DNA): TGTGCCACCAGCAGAGTTGCGGGGAGCTCCTACGAGCAGTACTTC.